This T cell receptor beta chain is from a study of human T cells and chemical hapten exposure. Study information: Variation in per-sample TCR yields came mainly from small pooled library volume differences.

The CDR3 runs 15 residues. The ends were cut back, 0 bases at V and 0 bases at J, with 10 bases in the middle. Germline V CDR1 and CDR2: SGDLS, YYNGEE. This clonotype was picked up many times. A single record per CDR3 protein comes from TCRdb applying MiXCR to the RACE reads. The profile covers some 380,000 distinct CDR3 sequences, with more than 4.5% appearing a single time and approximately 2.5% taken by the ten largest. The time point is: patch test 1, 2 weeks after DPC sensitization. The sample's treatment: therapeutic diphenylcyclopropenone sensitization with weekly scalp DPC. The V gene is TRBV9, the J gene TRBJ2-7; possibly TRBD2 for D (5 bases). The sample was whole blood, taken in connection with sensitization to the hapten diphenylcyclopropenone (DPC). This receptor was obtained from a woman in her forties or fifties with alopecia areata. Some clones in this sample may be carry-over from other donors' samples. The CDR3 region has the DNA TGTGCCAGCAGCGTAGCGAGCGGACTCTCCTACGAGCAGTACTTC. Protein sequence: CASSVASGLSYEQYF.